One T cell receptor beta chain is described in this entry. The target antigen is unknown. Using immunoSEQ multiplex PCR, the repertoire was profiled, and TCRdb retains in-frame clones only, with some absent. The sample records about 140,000 clones, under 95% being singletons. These data come from a study of T cell responses to AZD1222 COVID-19 vaccine. Findings of the study overall: Clonal diversity was possibly underestimated, and the donors were mostly white British, with more females. Nearly half of unique spike-specific TCRs reportedly avoided B.1.351 and B.1.1.7 mutated regions. Repertoires were sampled only after the peak T cell response. Two doses of AZD1222 preceded a rise in Spike-specific TCR breadth and depth.

The sequence came from an adult in good health. The source material was peripheral blood, sampled on day 0 of AZD1222 vaccination.

The CDR3 loop is CASKSRTDTYEQYF. Written as DNA, the CDR3 is TGTGCCAGCAAGAGCCGGACGGACACCTACGAGCAGTACTTC. The chain has TRBV21-1 and TRBJ2-7; the table's TRBD1 call for D was not verified on the DNA. TRBV21-1 is recorded as a pseudogene. The CDR3 runs to 14 residues.